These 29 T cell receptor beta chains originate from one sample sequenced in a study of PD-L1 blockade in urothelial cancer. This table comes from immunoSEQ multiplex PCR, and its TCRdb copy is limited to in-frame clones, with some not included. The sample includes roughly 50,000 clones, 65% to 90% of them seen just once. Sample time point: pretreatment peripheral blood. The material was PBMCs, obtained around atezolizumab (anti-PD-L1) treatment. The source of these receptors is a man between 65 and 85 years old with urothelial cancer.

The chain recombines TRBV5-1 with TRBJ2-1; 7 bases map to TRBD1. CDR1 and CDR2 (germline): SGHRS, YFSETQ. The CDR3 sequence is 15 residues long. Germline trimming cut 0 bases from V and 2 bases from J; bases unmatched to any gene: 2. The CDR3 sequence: CASSLGDSTYNEQFF. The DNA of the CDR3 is TGCGCCAGCAGCTTGGGGGACAGCACCTACAATGAGCAGTTCTTC.

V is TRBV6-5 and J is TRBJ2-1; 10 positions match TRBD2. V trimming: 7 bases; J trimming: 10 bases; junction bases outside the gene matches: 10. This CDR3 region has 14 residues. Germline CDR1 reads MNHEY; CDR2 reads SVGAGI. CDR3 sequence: CASTSTSGVREQFF. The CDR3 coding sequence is TGTGCCAGCACTTCTACTAGCGGGGTTCGCGAGCAGTTCTTC.

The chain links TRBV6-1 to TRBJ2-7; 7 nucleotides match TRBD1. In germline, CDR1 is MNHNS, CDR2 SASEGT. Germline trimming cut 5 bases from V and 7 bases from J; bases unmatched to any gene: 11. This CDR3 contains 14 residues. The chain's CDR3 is CASSTRQGREEQYF. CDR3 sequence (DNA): TGTGCCAGCAGTACCAGACAGGGCAGGGAAGAGCAGTACTTC.

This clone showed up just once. The CDR3 loop is CASSADLAGGNEQFF. CDR3 coding DNA: TGTGCCAGCAGTGCCGATCTAGCGGGAGGCAATGAGCAGTTCTTC. This chain joins TRBV2 and TRBJ2-1; TRBD2 aligns across 11 bases. The CDR3 spans 15 residues. J gave up 6 bases and V 4 bases, and 5 bases lay outside the gene matches. Germline V CDR1 and CDR2: SNHLY, FYNNEI.

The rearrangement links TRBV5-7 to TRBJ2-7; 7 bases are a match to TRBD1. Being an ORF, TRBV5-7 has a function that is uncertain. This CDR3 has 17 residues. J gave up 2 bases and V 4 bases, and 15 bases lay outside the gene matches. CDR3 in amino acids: CASSRRTTGTDPYEQYF. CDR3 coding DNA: TGTGCCAGCAGCCGCAGAACCACCGGGACAGATCCCTACGAGCAGTACTTC.

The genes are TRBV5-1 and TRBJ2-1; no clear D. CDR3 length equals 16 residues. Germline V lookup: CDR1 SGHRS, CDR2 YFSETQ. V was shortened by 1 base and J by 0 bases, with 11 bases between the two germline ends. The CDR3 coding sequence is TGCGCCAGCAGCTTGAACAGCCTGAGCTCCTACAATGAGCAGTTCTTC. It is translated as CASSLNSLSSYNEQFF.

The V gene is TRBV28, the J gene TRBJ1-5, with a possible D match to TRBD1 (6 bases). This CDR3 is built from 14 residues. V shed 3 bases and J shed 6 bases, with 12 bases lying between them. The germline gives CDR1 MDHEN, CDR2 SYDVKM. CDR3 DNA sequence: TGTGCCAGCAGTTTGGGGCAGGGGCCTCAGCCCCAGCATTTT. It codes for CASSLGQGPQPQHF.

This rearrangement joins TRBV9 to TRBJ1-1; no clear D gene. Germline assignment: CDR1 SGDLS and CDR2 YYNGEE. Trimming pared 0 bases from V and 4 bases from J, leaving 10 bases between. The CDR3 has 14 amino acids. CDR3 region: CASSVGHSSTEAFF. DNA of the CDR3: TGTGCCAGCAGCGTAGGCCACAGCTCCACTGAAGCTTTCTTT.

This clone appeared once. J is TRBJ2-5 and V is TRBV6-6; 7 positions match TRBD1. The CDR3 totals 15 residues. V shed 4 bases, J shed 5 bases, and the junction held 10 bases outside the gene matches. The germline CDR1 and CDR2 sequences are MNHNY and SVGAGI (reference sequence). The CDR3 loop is CASSWTGTGSETQYF. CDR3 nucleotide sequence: TGTGCCAGCAGTTGGACAGGAACGGGAAGCGAGACCCAGTACTTC.

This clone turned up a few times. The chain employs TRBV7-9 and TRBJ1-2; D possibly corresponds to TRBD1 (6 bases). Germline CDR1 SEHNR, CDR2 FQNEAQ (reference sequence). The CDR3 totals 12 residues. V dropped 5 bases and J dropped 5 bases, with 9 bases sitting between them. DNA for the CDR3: TGTGCCAGCAGCCCGGACAGTTATGGCTACACCTTC. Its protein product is CASSPDSYGYTF.

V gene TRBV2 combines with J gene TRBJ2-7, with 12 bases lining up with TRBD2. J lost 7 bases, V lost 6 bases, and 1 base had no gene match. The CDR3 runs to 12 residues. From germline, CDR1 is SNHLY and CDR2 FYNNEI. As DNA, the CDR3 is TGTGCCAGCAGACTAGCGGGAGGTGAGCAGTACTTC. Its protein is CASRLAGGEQYF.

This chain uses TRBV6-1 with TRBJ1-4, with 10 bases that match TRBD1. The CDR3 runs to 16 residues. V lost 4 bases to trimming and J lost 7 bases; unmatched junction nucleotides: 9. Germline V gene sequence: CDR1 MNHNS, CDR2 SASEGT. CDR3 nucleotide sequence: TGTGCCAGCAGTGGCGGGTCGGGGACAGGGGTTGAAAAACTGTTTTTT. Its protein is CASSGGSGTGVEKLFF.

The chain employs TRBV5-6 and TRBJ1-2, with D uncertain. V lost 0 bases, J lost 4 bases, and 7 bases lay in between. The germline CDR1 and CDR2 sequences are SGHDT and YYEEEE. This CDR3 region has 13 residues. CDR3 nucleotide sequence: TGTGCCAGCAGCTTGGGAGGTCCCTATGGCTACACCTTC. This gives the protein CASSLGGPYGYTF.

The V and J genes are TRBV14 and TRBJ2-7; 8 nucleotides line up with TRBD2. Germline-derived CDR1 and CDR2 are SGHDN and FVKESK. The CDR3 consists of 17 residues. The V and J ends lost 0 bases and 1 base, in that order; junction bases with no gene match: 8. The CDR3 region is CASSQEGWGGRSYEQYF. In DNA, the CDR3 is TGTGCCAGCAGCCAAGAGGGTTGGGGCGGGAGGTCCTACGAGCAGTACTTC.

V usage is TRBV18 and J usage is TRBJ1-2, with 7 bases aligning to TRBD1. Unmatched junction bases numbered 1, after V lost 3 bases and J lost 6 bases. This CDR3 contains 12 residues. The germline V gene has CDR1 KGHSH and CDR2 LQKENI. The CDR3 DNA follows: TGTGCCAGCTCACCCGACAGGGATGGCTACACCTTC. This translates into CASSPDRDGYTF.

The DNA of the CDR3 is TGTGCCAGCAGCTTAGTCGGGGGAGCCGGGGAGCTGTTTTTT. This gives the protein CASSLVGGAGELFF. This chain connects TRBV7-3 to TRBJ2-2; possible D gene TRBD2, 6 bases. This CDR3 comprises 14 residues. With 2 bases removed from V and 6 bases from J, the gap between germline ends came to 10 bases. Germline CDR1 SGHTA, CDR2 FQGTGA.

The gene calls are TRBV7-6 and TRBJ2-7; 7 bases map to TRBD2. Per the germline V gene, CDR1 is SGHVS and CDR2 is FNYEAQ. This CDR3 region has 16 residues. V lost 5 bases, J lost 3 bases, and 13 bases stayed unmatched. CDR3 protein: CASSLNEWRGSYEQYF. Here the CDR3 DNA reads TGTGCCAGCAGCCTGAATGAGTGGCGGGGGAGCTACGAGCAGTACTTC.

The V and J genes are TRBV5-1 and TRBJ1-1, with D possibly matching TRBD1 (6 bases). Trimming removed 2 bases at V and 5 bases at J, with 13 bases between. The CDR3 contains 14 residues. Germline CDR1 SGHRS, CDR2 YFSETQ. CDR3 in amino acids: CASSFAGAGTEAFF. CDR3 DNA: TGCGCCAGCAGCTTCGCGGGGGCCGGGACTGAAGCTTTCTTT.

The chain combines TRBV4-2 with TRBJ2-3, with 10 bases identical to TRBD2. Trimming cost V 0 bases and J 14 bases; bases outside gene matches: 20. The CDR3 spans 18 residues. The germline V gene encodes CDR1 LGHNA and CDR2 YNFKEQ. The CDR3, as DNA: TGTGCCAGCAGCCAAGAGGGGGTAGGGCTAGCGGGAGACAGATACGCGTATTTT. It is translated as CASSQEGVGLAGDRYAYF.

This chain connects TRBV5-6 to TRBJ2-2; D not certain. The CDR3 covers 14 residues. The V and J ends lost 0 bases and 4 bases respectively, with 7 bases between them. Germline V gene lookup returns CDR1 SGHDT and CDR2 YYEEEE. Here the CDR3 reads CASSLDGITGELFF. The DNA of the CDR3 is TGTGCCAGCAGCTTGGATGGCATCACCGGGGAGCTGTTTTTT.

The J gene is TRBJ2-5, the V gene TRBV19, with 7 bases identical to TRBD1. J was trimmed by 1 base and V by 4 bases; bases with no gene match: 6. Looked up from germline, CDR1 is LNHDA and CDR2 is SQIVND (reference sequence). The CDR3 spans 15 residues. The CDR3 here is CASSNTQGPQETQYF. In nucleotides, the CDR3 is TGTGCCAGTAGTAACACACAGGGGCCCCAAGAGACCCAGTACTTC.

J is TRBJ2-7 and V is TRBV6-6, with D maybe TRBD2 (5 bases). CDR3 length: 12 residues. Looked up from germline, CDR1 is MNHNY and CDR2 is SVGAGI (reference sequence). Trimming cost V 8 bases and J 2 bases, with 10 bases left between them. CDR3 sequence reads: CASEGGTYEQYF. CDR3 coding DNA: TGTGCCAGCGAGGGTGGGACCTACGAGCAGTACTTC.

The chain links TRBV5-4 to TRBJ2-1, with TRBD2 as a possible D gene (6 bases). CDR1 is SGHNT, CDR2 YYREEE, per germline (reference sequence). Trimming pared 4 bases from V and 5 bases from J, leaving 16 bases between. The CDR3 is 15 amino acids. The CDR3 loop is CASSRRAYVNNEQFF. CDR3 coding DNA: TGTGCCAGCAGCCGGAGGGCCTACGTCAACAATGAGCAGTTCTTC.

CDR3 loop: CASSYEAGPNQETQYF. DNA for the CDR3: TGTGCCAGCAGTTACGAAGCGGGGCCTAACCAAGAGACCCAGTACTTC. V is TRBV6-5 and J is TRBJ2-5; 7 nucleotides match TRBD2. This CDR3 is 16 amino acids long. Germline values: CDR1 MNHEY, CDR2 SVGAGI. The V and J ends lost 2 bases and 0 bases, in that order; junction bases with no gene match: 6.

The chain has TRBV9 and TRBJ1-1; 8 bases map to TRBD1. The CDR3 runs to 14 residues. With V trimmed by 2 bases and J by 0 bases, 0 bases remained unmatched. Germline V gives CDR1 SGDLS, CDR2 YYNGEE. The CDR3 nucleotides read TGTGCCAGCAGCGTCAGGGGGCTGAACACTGAAGCTTTCTTT. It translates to CASSVRGLNTEAFF. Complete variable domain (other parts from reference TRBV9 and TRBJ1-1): DSGVTQTPKHLITATGQRVTLRCSPRSGDLSVYWYQQSLDQGLQFLIQYYNGEERAKGNILERFSAQQFPDLHSELNLSSLELGDSALYFCASSVRGLNTEAFFGQGTRLTVV.

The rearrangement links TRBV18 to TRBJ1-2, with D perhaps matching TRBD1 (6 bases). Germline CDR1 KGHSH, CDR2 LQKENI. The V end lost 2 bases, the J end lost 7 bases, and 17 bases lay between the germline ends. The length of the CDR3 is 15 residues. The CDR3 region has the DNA TGTGCCAGCTCACCAGCTGGGACAATAGGGATTGGCTACACCTTC. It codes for CASSPAGTIGIGYTF.

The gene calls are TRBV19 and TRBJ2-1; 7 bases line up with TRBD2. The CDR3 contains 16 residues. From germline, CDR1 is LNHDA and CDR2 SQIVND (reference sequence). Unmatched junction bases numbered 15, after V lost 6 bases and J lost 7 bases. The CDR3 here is CASSLSGRGWENEQFF. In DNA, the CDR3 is TGTGCCAGTAGCCTTAGCGGGCGGGGGTGGGAAAATGAGCAGTTCTTC. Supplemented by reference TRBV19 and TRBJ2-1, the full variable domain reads DGGITQSPKYLFRKEGQNVTLSCEQNLNHDAMYWYRQDPGQGLRLIYYSQIVNDFQKGDIAEGYSVSREKKESFPLTVTSAQKNPTAFYLCASSLSGRGWENEQFFGPGTRLTVL.

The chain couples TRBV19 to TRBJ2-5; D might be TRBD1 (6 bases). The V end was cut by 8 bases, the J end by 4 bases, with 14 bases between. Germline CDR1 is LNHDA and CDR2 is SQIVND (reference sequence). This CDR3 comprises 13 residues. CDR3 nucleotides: TGTGCCAGTTCCCTGGGGGCGGGAGAGACCCAGTACTTC. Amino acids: CASSLGAGETQYF.

The DNA for the CDR3 is TGTGCCAGCAGTCCAGGGGTTAGCTACACTGAAGCTTTCTTT. Translation gives CASSPGVSYTEAFF. This chain uses TRBV27 with TRBJ1-1; D possibly corresponds to TRBD1 (6 bases). Per germline, CDR1 MNHEY and CDR2 SMNVEV (reference sequence). The CDR3 is 14 residues long. The ends were cut back, 5 bases at V and 3 bases at J, with 13 bases in the middle.